A single sample gave rise to the 29 T cell receptor beta chains below, sequenced in a study of PD-L1 blockade in urothelial cancer. Assay: immunoSEQ multiplex PCR; the TCRdb copy retains only in-frame clones and omits some. This table has over 65,000 clones, about 85% appearing once. This material consisted of PBMCs, taken around atezolizumab (anti-PD-L1) treatment. Receptor source: a man between 65 and 85 years old with urothelial cancer.

The chain is built from TRBV19 and TRBJ2-2; a possible D gene is TRBD1 (6 bases). This CDR3 has 13 residues. Trimming left V 3 bases short and J 7 bases short, with 9 bases between. CDR1 LNHDA and CDR2 SQIVND come from the germline V gene (reference sequence). The CDR3 coding sequence is TGTGCCAGTAGTATTAACAGGGTCGGGGAGCTGTTTTTT. Its protein is CASSINRVGELFF.

The chain is built from TRBV4-1 and TRBJ1-4, with TRBD1 matching 8 bases. The CDR3 has 13 residues. V shed 4 bases and J 9 bases; nucleotides not matched to a gene: 4. Germline V lookup: CDR1 MGHRA, CDR2 YSYEKL. DNA of the CDR3: TGCGCCAGCAGCCGTTGGACAGGGCAAAAACTGTTTTTT. Amino acid sequence: CASSRWTGQKLFF.

V is TRBV7-9 and J is TRBJ2-5; TRBD2 aligns across 7 bases. The CDR3 runs to 18 residues. Unmatched junction bases numbered 18, after V lost 4 bases and J lost 4 bases. The germline CDR1 and CDR2 sequences are SEHNR and FQNEAQ (reference sequence). The CDR3 reads CASSSSSVGGSWRETQYF. The CDR3 nucleotides read TGTGCCAGCAGCTCAAGCAGTGTAGGCGGGAGTTGGAGAGAGACCCAGTACTTC.

Concerning this clone itself: Distinct nucleotide sequences in the sample also encode this CDR3. The rearrangement uses TRBV5-1 and TRBJ2-3, with TRBD1 as a possible D gene (5 bases). The CDR3 extends over 14 amino acids. From germline, CDR1 is SGHRS and CDR2 YFSETQ. V lost 0 bases and J lost 0, with 5 bases in between. The CDR3 nucleotides read TGCGCCAGCAGCTTGGGACAGAGCACAGATACGCAGTATTTT. The encoded protein is CASSLGQSTDTQYF. The entire variable domain, with the rest obtained from reference TRBV5-1 and TRBJ2-3, is as follows: KAGVTQTPRYLIKTRGQQVTLSCSPISGHRSVSWYQQTPGQGLQFLFEYFSETQRNKGNFPGRFSGRQFSNSRSEMNVSTLELGDSALYLCASSLGQSTDTQYFGPGTRLTVL.

This sequence joins TRBV11-2 and TRBJ1-5, with unresolved D. The germline V and J ends were trimmed by 3 bases and 7 bases, with 10 bases remaining between them. The length of the CDR3 is 13 residues. CDR1 and CDR2 (germline): SGHAT, FQNNGV. CDR3 sequence (DNA): TGTGCCAGCAGCTTCCGAACGGGGCAGCCCCAGCATTTT. Its translation: CASSFRTGQPQHF. The whole variable domain, remainder taken from reference TRBV11-2 and TRBJ1-5, is EAGVAQSPRYKIIEKRQSVAFWCNPISGHATLYWYQQILGQGPKLLIQFQNNGVVDDSQLPKDRFSAERLKGVDSTLKIQPAKLEDSAVYLCASSFRTGQPQHFGDGTRLSIL.

The V call is TRBV10-3, the J call TRBJ2-7; TRBD2 matches 9 bases. Trimming at V came to 4 bases and at J to 0 bases, leaving 10 bases not matched to a gene. Germline V lookup: CDR1 ENHRY, CDR2 SYGVKD. The CDR3 totals 17 residues. The CDR3 loop is CAISVGSGSFGSYEQYF. CDR3 DNA sequence: TGTGCCATCAGTGTAGGTAGCGGGAGTTTTGGCTCCTACGAGCAGTACTTC.

The chain carries TRBV27 and TRBJ2-1; 14 nucleotides match TRBD2. The CDR3 sequence is 19 residues long. V trimming: 6 bases; J trimming: 7 bases; junction bases outside the gene matches: 17. From germline, CDR1 is MNHEY and CDR2 SMNVEV (reference sequence). The CDR3 sequence is CASRAGTGRLAGGGNEQFF. The CDR3 nucleotides are TGTGCCAGCAGGGCCGGGACAGGGCGACTAGCGGGAGGGGGGAATGAGCAGTTCTTC.

The V call is TRBV11-2, the J call TRBJ2-7, with D maybe TRBD2 (5 bases). Germline V CDR1 and CDR2: SGHAT, FQNNGV. The V end lost 5 bases, the J end lost 2 bases, and 7 bases lay between the germline ends. The CDR3 contains 12 residues. As DNA, the CDR3 is TGTGCCAGCAGCACGGGGACCTACGAGCAGTACTTC. It specifies CASSTGTYEQYF.

This chain uses TRBV4-1 with TRBJ2-2; D perhaps matches TRBD1 (5 bases). Germline V lookup: CDR1 MGHRA, CDR2 YSYEKL. The CDR3 extends over 16 amino acids. V was cut by 4 bases and J by 0 bases, with 12 bases left in between. The CDR3 DNA follows: TGCGCCAGCAGCCTCCAGGGCGTCACGAACACCGGGGAGCTGTTTTTT. Amino acid sequence: CASSLQGVTNTGELFF.

The J gene is TRBJ2-2, the V gene TRBV5-1, with a possible D match to TRBD2 (6 bases). The germline V and J ends were trimmed by 8 bases and 5 bases, with 16 bases remaining between them. CDR1 and CDR2 from the germline V gene are SGHRS and YFSETQ. The CDR3 consists of 14 residues. In nucleotides, the CDR3 is TGCGCCAGTCGGGACTTAGGGTCGACCGGGGAGCTGTTTTTT. This translates into CASRDLGSTGELFF.

The chain uses TRBV5-4 and TRBJ2-3; D is possibly TRBD1 (6 bases). Germline V gives CDR1 SGHNT, CDR2 YYREEE (reference sequence). Deletions cut 1 base from V and 1 base from J, with 7 bases between. The CDR3 is made up of 14 amino acids. CDR3 sequence (DNA): TGTGCCAGCAGCTTGAGACAGGGCACAGATACGCAGTATTTT. Translated: CASSLRQGTDTQYF. Full variable domain (rest looked up from reference TRBV5-4 and TRBJ2-3): ETGVTQSPTHLIKTRGQQVTLRCSSQSGHNTVSWYQQALGQGPQFIFQYYREEENGRGNFPPRFSGLQFPNYSSELNVNALELDDSALYLCASSLRQGTDTQYFGPGTRLTVL.

As DNA, the CDR3 is TGCGCCAGCAGCTTCGGCGGGGCTAGCACAGATACGCAGTATTTT. Protein product: CASSFGGASTDTQYF. The V call is TRBV5-1, the J call TRBJ2-3, with D possibly being TRBD2 (6 bases). V lost 2 bases, J lost 0 bases, and 10 bases lay in between. The CDR3 is made up of 15 amino acids. CDR1 is SGHRS, CDR2 YFSETQ, per germline.

The chain uses TRBV4-1 and TRBJ2-1; TRBD2 matches at 8 bases. Germline loops: CDR1 MGHRA, CDR2 YSYEKL. The CDR3 has 14 amino acids. Unmatched junction bases numbered 9, after V lost 8 bases and J lost 6 bases. The CDR3 loop is CASGGGRIFNEQFF. CDR3 DNA: TGCGCCAGCGGCGGCGGGAGGATCTTCAATGAGCAGTTCTTC.

V usage is TRBV19 and J usage is TRBJ2-2; TRBD2 matches at 7 bases. V lost 3 bases and J lost 5; bases outside the gene matches: 3. Per the germline V gene, CDR1 is LNHDA and CDR2 is SQIVND (reference sequence). This CDR3 is built from 14 residues. The CDR3 region is CASSIFGGTGELFF. The CDR3 DNA is TGTGCCAGTAGTATTTTCGGGGGGACCGGGGAGCTGTTTTTT.

The J gene is TRBJ2-5, the V gene TRBV14; D may be TRBD2 (6 bases). Between the trimmed V and J ends, which lost 0 bases and 5 bases, there was a span of 19 bases. Germline-derived CDR1 and CDR2 are SGHDN and FVKESK. The CDR3 runs 17 residues. The CDR3 sequence is CASSQDRGGNRKETQYF. The CDR3 coding sequence is TGTGCCAGCAGCCAAGATCGAGGCGGGAATAGGAAGGAGACCCAGTACTTC.

The rearrangement links TRBV28 to TRBJ1-5; TRBD1 matches 7 bases. Germline lookup yields CDR1 MDHEN and CDR2 SYDVKM. Trimming cost V 5 bases and J 2 bases; bases outside gene matches: 12. The CDR3 has 17 amino acids. In DNA, the CDR3 is TGTGCCAGCAGTAGTATAGTCGACAGGGATGGCAATCAGCCCCAGCATTTT. It yields the protein CASSSIVDRDGNQPQHF.

The rearrangement links TRBV9 to TRBJ2-3; 9 nucleotides match TRBD2. This CDR3 comprises 15 residues. The junction had 6 bases not matched to a gene; V was cut back by 7 bases and J by 0 bases. Germline CDR1 SGDLS, CDR2 YYNGEE. CDR3 nucleotides: TGTGCCAGCGCGGGGGGGGGATATAGCACAGATACGCAGTATTTT. This codes for CASAGGGYSTDTQYF.

This chain links TRBV7-3 with TRBJ1-2; TRBD1 aligns across 7 bases. J gave up 4 bases and V 4 bases, and 6 bases lay outside the gene matches. The CDR3 spans 14 residues. CDR1 and CDR2 from the germline V gene are SGHTA and FQGTGA. The DNA of the CDR3 is TGTGCCAGCAGCTCCCGGACAGGTTTCTATGGCTACACCTTC. This sequence encodes CASSSRTGFYGYTF.

V gene TRBV5-8 combines with J gene TRBJ2-5; 8 bases map to TRBD1. The germline gives CDR1 SGHTS, CDR2 YDEGEE. This CDR3 has 16 residues. Germline trimming cut 2 bases from V and 1 base from J; bases unmatched to any gene: 7. In DNA, the CDR3 is TGTGCCAGCAGCTTTGGGTCCGGGACAGGCCAAGAGACCCAGTACTTC. It encodes CASSFGSGTGQETQYF.

This chain joins TRBV9 and TRBJ1-2, with 9 bases lining up with TRBD1. The V segment lost 5 bases and the J segment 7 bases; nucleotides outside the gene matches: 9. CDR1 is SGDLS, CDR2 YYNGEE, per germline. This CDR3 has 14 residues. The CDR3 bases are TGTGCCAGCAGGGACAGGGGAGGGGAGTCTGGCTACACCTTC. Translated: CASRDRGGESGYTF.

The chain combines TRBV14 with TRBJ2-7, with 7 bases fitting TRBD1. The V and J ends lost 1 base and 2 bases, in that order; junction bases with no gene match: 5. The CDR3 totals 15 residues. The germline gives CDR1 SGHDN, CDR2 FVKESK. Here the CDR3 DNA reads TGTGCCAGCAGCCAAGGGAGACAGGGACCCTACGAGCAGTACTTC. It is translated as CASSQGRQGPYEQYF.

This chain joins TRBV19 and TRBJ1-5, with D possibly TRBD1 on 6 matching bases. V gave up 1 base and J gave up 0 bases, with 13 bases separating them. This CDR3 comprises 17 residues. CDR1 LNHDA and CDR2 SQIVND come from the germline V gene (reference sequence). The CDR3 loop reads CASSIGRGGNSNQPQHF. The CDR3 DNA reads TGTGCCAGTAGTATAGGTCGCGGGGGCAATAGCAATCAGCCCCAGCATTTT.

The genes are TRBV20-1 and TRBJ2-7, with a weak D call TRBD2 (6 bases). Germline V gives CDR1 DFQATT, CDR2 SNEGSKA (reference sequence). The CDR3 totals 11 residues. Trimming shortened V by 6 bases and J by 7 bases, and 13 bases separated the two germline ends. In DNA, the CDR3 is TGCAGTGCCGCACTAGCTAGAGAGCAGTACTTC. It translates to CSAALAREQYF.

CDR3 sequence: CASNLAGGTGELFF. The CDR3 coding sequence is TGTGCCAGTAATTTAGCGGGAGGCACCGGGGAGCTGTTTTTT. The rearrangement links TRBV19 to TRBJ2-2, with 10 bases fitting TRBD2. This CDR3 has 14 residues. Trimming took 7 bases from V and 4 from J; bases not matched to a gene: 3. Germline CDR1 is LNHDA and CDR2 is SQIVND (reference sequence).

The chain recombines TRBV29-1 with TRBJ2-1, with TRBD2 identical over 9 bases. Unmatched junction bases numbered 10, after V lost 6 bases and J lost 7 bases. CDR3 length: 14 residues. CDR1 and CDR2 (germline): SQVTM, ANQGSEA. The CDR3 region has the DNA TGCAGCGTCATACTAGCGGGCCTTTGGAATGAGCAGTTCTTC. Translation gives CSVILAGLWNEQFF.

The genes are TRBV18 and TRBJ2-7, with TRBD2 matching over 11 bases. The germline V gene encodes CDR1 KGHSH and CDR2 LQKENI. The CDR3 consists of 17 residues. Losses at the gene ends were 3 bases for V and 3 bases for J; bases not matched to a gene: 10. CDR3 coding DNA: TGTGCCAGCTCACCCACCGGGACTAGCGGAGGGGGCTACGAGCAGTACTTC. Encoded protein: CASSPTGTSGGGYEQYF.

The gene calls are TRBV6-5 and TRBJ2-5; 9 bases align to TRBD1. V gave up 2 bases and J gave up 5 bases; unmatched junction bases: 3. The CDR3 runs 14 residues. CDR1 and CDR2 from the germline V gene are MNHEY and SVGAGI. CDR3 loop: CASSYGQGRETQYF. CDR3 nucleotides: TGTGCCAGCAGTTACGGACAGGGGCGGGAGACCCAGTACTTC.

The V call is TRBV30, the J call TRBJ2-6; TRBD1 might be the D (6 bases). V lost 4 bases and J lost 0, with 16 bases in between. In germline, CDR1 is GTSNPN, CDR2 SVGIG (reference sequence). This CDR3 contains 17 residues. The CDR3 reads CAWKGVGASSGANVLTF. CDR3 nucleotides: TGTGCCTGGAAAGGCGTGGGGGCGAGCTCTGGGGCCAACGTCCTGACTTTC.

The gene calls are TRBV28 and TRBJ2-4; tentative D call: TRBD1 (5 bases). Germline V gene lookup returns CDR1 MDHEN and CDR2 SYDVKM. This CDR3 comprises 16 residues. V lost 5 bases to trimming and J lost 0 bases, with 14 bases between them. In nucleotides, the CDR3 is TGTGCCAGCAGTCAGACAGTAATGCTAGCCAAAAACATTCAGTACTTC. Translated, it gives CASSQTVMLAKNIQYF.